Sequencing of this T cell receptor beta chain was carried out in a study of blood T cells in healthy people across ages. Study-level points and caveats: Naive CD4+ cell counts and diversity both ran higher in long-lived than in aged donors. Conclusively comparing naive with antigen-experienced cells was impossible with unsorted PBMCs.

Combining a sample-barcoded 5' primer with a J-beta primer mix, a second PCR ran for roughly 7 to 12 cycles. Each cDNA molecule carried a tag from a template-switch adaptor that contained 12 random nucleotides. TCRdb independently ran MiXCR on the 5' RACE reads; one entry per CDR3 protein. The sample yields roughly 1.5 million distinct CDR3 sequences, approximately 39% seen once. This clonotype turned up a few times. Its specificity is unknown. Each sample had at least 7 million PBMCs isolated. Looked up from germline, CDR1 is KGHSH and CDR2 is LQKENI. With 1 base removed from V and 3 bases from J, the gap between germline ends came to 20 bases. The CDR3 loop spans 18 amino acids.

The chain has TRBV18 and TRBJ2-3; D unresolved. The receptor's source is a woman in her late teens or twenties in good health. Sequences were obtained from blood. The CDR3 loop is CASSPLKQPNWGTDTQYF. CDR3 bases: TGTGCCAGCTCACCACTGAAACAACCGAATTGGGGTACAGATACGCAGTATTTT.